The rows below give T cell receptor beta chains drawn from one sample of a study of T-cell reconstitution after alpha-beta-depleted transplantation in children. TCRdb independently ran MiXCR on the PCR reads; one entry per CDR3 protein. The table shows some 290,000 distinct CDR3 sequences, with almost 10% occurring only once. The sequencing here drew on PBMCs from the stem cell graft donor, taken from the stem cell graft. The receptors shown here come from a human donor who donated a stem cell graft to a child with SCID. Both conserved end residues are part of each CDR3. The order of the fields is D gene, J gene, V gene, clone size, CDR3 protein, CDR3 DNA. The D gene is left open where the match is weak. Clone size appears in some rows only: once, few, many, or a class for an expanded clone.

d_gene: .
j_gene: TRBJ2-5
v_gene: TRBV12-3/TRBV12-4
abundance: few
CDR3aa: CASSLDSKQETQYF
CDR3nt: TGTGCCAGCAGTTTAGACAGTAAACAAGAGACCCAGTACTTC

d_gene: TRBD1
j_gene: TRBJ1-2
v_gene: TRBV5-1
abundance: .
CDR3aa: CASSFAGIGGDGYTF
CDR3nt: TGCGCCAGCAGCTTTGCCGGGATAGGGGGCGATGGCTACACCTTC

d_gene: .
j_gene: TRBJ2-4
v_gene: TRBV27
abundance: many
CDR3aa: CASSSNQQEARIAKNIQYF
CDR3nt: TGTGCCAGCAGTTCCAACCAGCAGGAAGCCAGAATAGCCAAAAACATTCAGTACTTC

d_gene: TRBD2
j_gene: TRBJ2-1
v_gene: TRBV11-2
abundance: few
CDR3aa: CASSLVGTSGVGEQFF
CDR3nt: TGTGCCAGCAGCTTAGTTGGGACTAGCGGAGTAGGGGAGCAGTTCTTC

d_gene: .
j_gene: TRBJ1-1
v_gene: TRBV10-3
abundance: many
CDR3aa: CASTGRENTEAFF
CDR3nt: TGTGCCTCAACAGGGAGGGAGAATACTGAAGCTTTCTTT

d_gene: .
j_gene: TRBJ1-2
v_gene: TRBV2
abundance: many
CDR3aa: CASSVLRDPDNF
CDR3nt: TGTGCCAGCAGTGTTCTTAGGGACCCGGATAACTTC

d_gene: TRBD2
j_gene: TRBJ2-7
v_gene: TRBV12-3/TRBV12-4
abundance: .
CDR3aa: CASSTGSRGADSYEQYF
CDR3nt: TGTGCCAGCAGCACGGGCTCGCGGGGGGCCGACTCCTACGAGCAGTACTTC

d_gene: .
j_gene: TRBJ2-1
v_gene: TRBV18
abundance: many
CDR3aa: CASSPGQGYNEQFF
CDR3nt: TGTGCCAGCTCACCGGGGCAGGGATACAATGAGCAGTTCTTC

d_gene: .
j_gene: TRBJ1-1
v_gene: TRBV5-1
abundance: .
CDR3aa: CASILDPSGTEAFF
CDR3nt: TGCGCCAGCATATTAGACCCCTCGGGGACTGAAGCTTTCTTT

d_gene: .
j_gene: TRBJ2-5
v_gene: TRBV5-1
abundance: few
CDR3aa: CASSSALGETQYF
CDR3nt: TGCGCCAGCAGCTCCGCACTGGGAGAGACCCAGTACTTC

d_gene: TRBD1
j_gene: TRBJ1-5
v_gene: TRBV11-2
abundance: .
CDR3aa: CASSSGQGFNQPQHF
CDR3nt: TGTGCCAGCAGCTCGGGACAGGGGTTTAACCAGCCCCAGCATTTT

d_gene: TRBD1
j_gene: TRBJ2-3
v_gene: TRBV29-1
abundance: few
CDR3aa: CSVEHRGYGDTQYF
CDR3nt: TGCAGCGTTGAACACAGGGGATATGGAGATACGCAGTATTTT

d_gene: .
j_gene: TRBJ1-1
v_gene: TRBV12-3/TRBV12-4
abundance: many
CDR3aa: CASSSRTLNTEAFF
CDR3nt: TGTGCCAGCAGTTCAAGGACTCTGAACACTGAAGCTTTCTTT

d_gene: TRBD1
j_gene: TRBJ2-7
v_gene: TRBV25-1
abundance: .
CDR3aa: CASSTLGTDPSYEQYF
CDR3nt: TGTGCCAGCAGTACCCTAGGGACAGACCCCTCCTACGAGCAGTACTTC

d_gene: TRBD1
j_gene: TRBJ1-1
v_gene: TRBV11-2
abundance: few
CDR3aa: CASSLDADRGQGNTEAFF
CDR3nt: TGTGCCAGCAGCTTAGACGCGGACAGGGGCCAGGGTAACACTGAAGCTTTCTTT

d_gene: .
j_gene: TRBJ2-2
v_gene: TRBV5-1
abundance: many
CDR3aa: CASSPRTASDGELFF
CDR3nt: TGCGCCAGCAGCCCGCGGACAGCGTCGGACGGGGAGCTGTTTTTT

d_gene: .
j_gene: TRBJ2-7
v_gene: TRBV5-1
abundance: .
CDR3aa: CASSRVAGQGGLYEQYF
CDR3nt: TGCGCCAGCAGCCGGGTGGCGGGGCAGGGGGGTCTCTACGAGCAGTACTTC

d_gene: TRBD1
j_gene: TRBJ2-7
v_gene: TRBV20-1
abundance: .
CDR3aa: CSADLQGAGEQYF
CDR3nt: TGCAGCGCGGACCTGCAGGGGGCCGGTGAGCAGTACTTC

d_gene: .
j_gene: TRBJ1-2
v_gene: TRBV7-9
abundance: .
CDR3aa: CASGDIAGNYGYTF
CDR3nt: TGTGCCAGCGGTGACATCGCCGGGAACTATGGCTACACCTTC

d_gene: .
j_gene: TRBJ1-1
v_gene: TRBV5-1
abundance: few
CDR3aa: CASNSRTNTEAFF
CDR3nt: TGCGCCAGCAATTCGAGAACTAACACTGAAGCTTTCTTT

d_gene: .
j_gene: TRBJ1-6
v_gene: TRBV6-5
abundance: few
CDR3aa: CASSYYDRPDSPLHF
CDR3nt: TGTGCCAGCAGTTACTATGACAGGCCCGATTCACCCCTCCACTTT

d_gene: .
j_gene: TRBJ2-2
v_gene: TRBV5-6
abundance: .
CDR3aa: CASRDRNTGELFF
CDR3nt: TGTGCCAGCAGGGACAGGAACACCGGGGAGCTGTTTTTT

d_gene: .
j_gene: TRBJ2-2
v_gene: TRBV3-1
abundance: many
CDR3aa: CASSQDRLDLTGELFF
CDR3nt: TGTGCCAGCAGCCAAGATAGATTAGATTTAACCGGGGAGCTGTTTTTT

d_gene: TRBD1
j_gene: TRBJ1-4
v_gene: TRBV12-3/TRBV12-4
abundance: once
CDR3aa: CASSSPGQGVTNEKLFF
CDR3nt: TGTGCCAGCAGTTCTCCGGGACAGGGAGTTACTAATGAAAAACTGTTTTTT

d_gene: .
j_gene: TRBJ1-5
v_gene: TRBV7-2
abundance: few
CDR3aa: CASSSSGRDNQPQHF
CDR3nt: TGTGCCAGCAGCTCCTCCGGGCGGGACAATCAGCCCCAGCATTTT

d_gene: TRBD2
j_gene: TRBJ2-1
v_gene: TRBV7-2
abundance: .
CDR3aa: CASSPTSGGHNEQFF
CDR3nt: TGTGCCAGCAGCCCGACTAGCGGGGGCCACAATGAGCAGTTCTTC

d_gene: .
j_gene: TRBJ2-5
v_gene: TRBV7-8
abundance: few
CDR3aa: CASSLTEGGTQYF
CDR3nt: TGTGCCAGCAGCTTAACGGAGGGCGGGACCCAGTACTTC

d_gene: TRBD1
j_gene: TRBJ2-7
v_gene: TRBV3-1
abundance: few
CDR3aa: CASSPGTGGKYEQYF
CDR3nt: TGTGCCAGCAGTCCGGGGACAGGGGGAAAATACGAGCAGTACTTC

d_gene: TRBD1
j_gene: TRBJ2-7
v_gene: TRBV12-3/TRBV12-4
abundance: .
CDR3aa: CASSFGRGPYEQYF
CDR3nt: TGTGCCAGCAGTTTCGGCAGGGGGCCTTACGAGCAGTACTTC

d_gene: TRBD1
j_gene: TRBJ2-5
v_gene: TRBV7-9
abundance: .
CDR3aa: CASSPTSGTGDEETQYF
CDR3nt: TGTGCCAGCAGCCCTACCTCGGGGACAGGGGACGAAGAGACCCAGTACTTC

d_gene: TRBD2
j_gene: TRBJ2-5
v_gene: TRBV3-1
abundance: .
CDR3aa: CASSQDRAGEETQYF
CDR3nt: TGTGCCAGCAGCCAAGATAGGGCGGGGGAGGAGACCCAGTACTTC

d_gene: TRBD2
j_gene: TRBJ2-1
v_gene: TRBV20-1
abundance: .
CDR3aa: CSAKTGGDNYNEQFF
CDR3nt: TGCAGTGCCAAAACGGGGGGGGACAACTACAATGAGCAGTTCTTC

d_gene: TRBD2
j_gene: TRBJ2-7
v_gene: TRBV29-1
abundance: few
CDR3aa: CSVSVSGGGEQYF
CDR3nt: TGCAGCGTCTCTGTTTCGGGGGGGGGCGAGCAGTACTTC

d_gene: TRBD2
j_gene: TRBJ2-2
v_gene: TRBV7-6
abundance: .
CDR3aa: CASSSRGSGTGELFF
CDR3nt: TGTGCCAGCAGCAGCCGGGGTAGCGGGACCGGGGAGCTGTTTTTT

d_gene: .
j_gene: TRBJ2-3
v_gene: TRBV20-1
abundance: .
CDR3aa: CSGRGTDTQYF
CDR3nt: TGCAGTGGCCGGGGGACAGATACGCAGTATTTT

d_gene: .
j_gene: TRBJ2-1
v_gene: TRBV5-1
abundance: many
CDR3aa: CASSLVPRGEQFF
CDR3nt: TGCGCCAGCAGCTTGGTCCCCCGAGGAGAGCAGTTCTTC

d_gene: .
j_gene: TRBJ1-1
v_gene: TRBV7-9
abundance: .
CDR3aa: CASSFGSGGMNTEAFF
CDR3nt: TGTGCCAGCAGCTTTGGGTCTGGCGGTATGAACACTGAAGCTTTCTTT

d_gene: .
j_gene: TRBJ2-7
v_gene: TRBV3-1
abundance: few
CDR3aa: CASTAGLLTYEQYF
CDR3nt: TGTGCCAGCACCGCTGGACTTTTGACCTACGAGCAGTACTTC

d_gene: .
j_gene: TRBJ2-3
v_gene: TRBV11-2
abundance: few
CDR3aa: CASSLDTGADTQYF
CDR3nt: TGTGCCAGCAGCTTAGATACGGGGGCAGATACGCAGTATTTT

d_gene: .
j_gene: TRBJ2-3
v_gene: TRBV2
abundance: .
CDR3aa: CASRKYRGAFDTQYF
CDR3nt: TGTGCCAGCAGGAAATATAGGGGGGCCTTTGATACGCAGTATTTT

d_gene: .
j_gene: TRBJ2-7
v_gene: TRBV6-1
abundance: .
CDR3aa: CASSVTASYEQYF
CDR3nt: TGTGCCAGCAGTGTTACGGCCTCCTACGAGCAGTACTTC

d_gene: TRBD1
j_gene: TRBJ2-1
v_gene: TRBV20-1
abundance: .
CDR3aa: CSAQGQGNNEQFF
CDR3nt: TGCAGTGCTCAGGGACAGGGGAACAATGAGCAGTTCTTC

d_gene: TRBD1
j_gene: TRBJ1-6
v_gene: TRBV20-1
abundance: .
CDR3aa: CSAGPGQGYNSPLHF
CDR3nt: TGCAGTGCTGGCCCGGGACAGGGCTATAATTCACCCCTCCACTTT

d_gene: .
j_gene: TRBJ2-2
v_gene: TRBV5-1
abundance: few
CDR3aa: CASSLSSRAGGDTGELFF
CDR3nt: TGCGCCAGCAGCTTGTCCTCTCGTGCAGGGGGGGACACCGGGGAGCTGTTTTTT

d_gene: .
j_gene: TRBJ1-5
v_gene: TRBV29-1
abundance: many
CDR3aa: CSVGGGPNQPQHF
CDR3nt: TGCAGCGTTGGGGGAGGCCCCAATCAGCCCCAGCATTTT

d_gene: TRBD2
j_gene: TRBJ2-7
v_gene: TRBV4-2
abundance: few
CDR3aa: CASSQPSGGDSYEQYF
CDR3nt: TGTGCCAGCAGCCAACCTAGCGGGGGGGACTCCTACGAGCAGTACTTC

d_gene: .
j_gene: TRBJ1-6
v_gene: TRBV12-3/TRBV12-4
abundance: .
CDR3aa: CASSPTGPLLTLHF
CDR3nt: TGTGCCAGCAGTCCAACAGGGCCCCTTTTAACCCTCCACTTT

d_gene: .
j_gene: TRBJ2-5
v_gene: TRBV20-1
abundance: few
CDR3aa: CSAEVQETQYF
CDR3nt: TGCAGTGCTGAAGTCCAAGAGACCCAGTACTTC

d_gene: TRBD2
j_gene: TRBJ2-4
v_gene: TRBV20-1
abundance: .
CDR3aa: CSARDRQRGINIQYF
CDR3nt: TGCAGTGCTAGAGATCGGCAGCGGGGAATTAACATTCAGTACTTC

d_gene: .
j_gene: TRBJ2-5
v_gene: TRBV5-1
abundance: many
CDR3aa: CASISPSGETQYF
CDR3nt: TGCGCCAGCATTAGCCCCTCGGGGGAGACCCAGTACTTC

d_gene: .
j_gene: TRBJ2-3
v_gene: TRBV7-7
abundance: few
CDR3aa: CASSLDRYTDTQYF
CDR3nt: TGTGCTAGCAGCTTAGACCGTTACACAGATACGCAGTATTTT

d_gene: .
j_gene: TRBJ2-2
v_gene: TRBV12-3/TRBV12-4
abundance: few
CDR3aa: CASSAGGGLLVGELFF
CDR3nt: TGTGCCAGCAGCGCCGGAGGAGGTCTGTTGGTCGGGGAGCTGTTTTTT

d_gene: .
j_gene: TRBJ2-1
v_gene: TRBV12-3/TRBV12-4
abundance: .
CDR3aa: CASSSQSSYNEQFF
CDR3nt: TGTGCCAGCAGTTCCCAGAGCTCCTACAATGAGCAGTTCTTC

d_gene: .
j_gene: TRBJ2-7
v_gene: TRBV11-1
abundance: .
CDR3aa: CASSPVNILGAGVGEQYF
CDR3nt: TGTGCCAGCAGCCCTGTTAATATCCTCGGAGCAGGGGTCGGCGAGCAGTACTTC

d_gene: TRBD1
j_gene: TRBJ1-2
v_gene: TRBV3-1
abundance: few
CDR3aa: CASSQDKGTGGSYGYTF
CDR3nt: TGTGCCAGCAGCCAAGATAAGGGGACAGGGGGCAGCTATGGCTACACCTTC